This entry lists 32 T cell receptor beta chains sequenced from one sample in a study of Ad26.COV2.S vaccination and SARS-CoV-2 variants (dated by TCRdb to 2020 to 2022). Per the publication, the treatment or condition label means: approximately 18 received Ad26.COV2.S at low or high dose, single or two shots; about 5 received placebo; per-sample allocation not given. For vaccine and placebo recipients, the sequenced repertoires came from samples collected on day 63 after the first injection. The method behind the library was the immunoSEQ multiplex PCR assay. TCRdb retrieved this table from immuneACCESS and kept in-frame rearrangements only. Not all clones are present; in checked studies, unresolved V genes account for under half, and no reason is known for the remainder. This sample gives about 680,000 clones in total; 89% of them show up just once. In total, the top ten clones hold around 1.5% of the sample.

The input for sequencing was peripheral blood, taken in a trial of Ad26.COV2.S vaccine versus placebo. The receptors shown here come from a person between 18 and 65 years old who received the Ad26.COV2.S COVID-19 vaccine or a placebo.

This clone has a single count. V usage is TRBV3-1 (or the pseudogene TRBV3-2) and J usage is TRBJ2-2; 9 nucleotides align to TRBD2. V trimming: 8 bases; J trimming: 3 bases; junction bases outside the gene matches: 4. Germline assignment: CDR1 LGHDT and CDR2 YNNKEL (reference sequence). The CDR3 spans 14 residues. The CDR3 coding sequence is TGTGCCAGCGCGGGACTAGCCGACACCGGGGAGCTGTTTTTT. This sequence encodes CASAGLADTGELFF.

The rearrangement uses TRBV6-5 and TRBJ1-4; tentative D call: TRBD1 (6 bases). V lost 7 bases to trimming and J lost 7 bases, with 19 bases between them. CDR1 is MNHEY, CDR2 SVGAGI, per germline. This CDR3 is 15 amino acids long. CDR3 protein: CASTLGGGRPEKLFF. CDR3 sequence (DNA): TGTGCCAGCACCCTGGGGGGGGGCCGACCTGAAAAACTGTTTTTT.

This chain links TRBV6-5 with TRBJ1-6; D may be TRBD1 (6 bases). V was pared by 1 base and J by 9 bases, with 13 bases between. Germline CDR1 and CDR2: MNHEY and SVGAGI. This CDR3 has 15 residues. The CDR3, as DNA: TGTGCCAGCAGTTACTTCGGGGGAGGGGGTTCACCCCTCCACTTT. Protein product: CASSYFGGGGSPLHF.

The chain is built from TRBV5-1 and TRBJ2-3, with 12 bases aligning to TRBD1. Germline values: CDR1 SGHRS, CDR2 YFSETQ. V dropped 1 base and J dropped 1; count of bases not matched to a gene: 7. The CDR3 spans 18 residues. The CDR3, as DNA: TGCGCCAGCAGCTTGCGAGCCGGGACAGGGGGCCGCACAGATACGCAGTATTTT. Translating it yields CASSLRAGTGGRTDTQYF.

The chain couples TRBV6-5 to TRBJ1-4; D may be TRBD1 (5 bases). Germline lookup yields CDR1 MNHEY and CDR2 SVGAGI. Trimming removed 7 bases at V and 0 bases at J, with 12 bases between. The CDR3 has 15 amino acids. The CDR3 spells CASTKGGATNEKLFF. The CDR3 nucleotides read TGTGCCAGCACTAAAGGAGGGGCAACTAATGAAAAACTGTTTTTT.

This chain links TRBV5-5 with TRBJ2-1; D might be TRBD2 (6 bases). CDR3 length: 12 residues. CDR1 is SGHKS, CDR2 YYEKEE, per germline (reference sequence). V shed 4 bases and J shed 15 bases, with 17 bases lying between them. CDR3 loop: CASSGVAGQGFF. DNA for the CDR3: TGTGCCAGCAGCGGGGTCGCGGGGCAAGGGTTCTTC.

The CDR3 DNA is TGTGCCAGCAGTTTAAAGGGCGGTAGCTCCTACAATGAGCAGTTCTTC. Translating gives CASSLKGGSSYNEQFF. The genes are TRBV27 and TRBJ2-1; D remains unclear. The CDR3 length is 16 residues. V gave up 2 bases and J gave up 0 bases, with 11 bases separating them. CDR1 is MNHEY and CDR2 is SMNVEV in the germline V gene (reference sequence).

J is TRBJ2-2 and V is TRBV5-1; TRBD1 might be the D (5 bases). The CDR3 has 17 residues. From germline, CDR1 is SGHRS and CDR2 YFSETQ. The germline V and J ends were trimmed by 5 bases and 1 base, with 18 bases remaining between them. The CDR3 region has the DNA TGCGCCAGCAGACCCCCCGTGGCAGGGAAGAACACCGGGGAGCTGTTTTTT. Translation: CASRPPVAGKNTGELFF.

The chain uses TRBV21-1 and TRBJ1-1; TRBD1 is taken as the D call from the table, unchecked against the DNA. TRBV21-1 is annotated as a pseudogene. This CDR3 region has 17 residues. The CDR3 protein is CASSKSPRQEKNTEAFF. DNA of the CDR3: TGTGCCAGCAGCAAGTCCCCGCGACAGGAAAAGAACACTGAAGCTTTCTTT.

The chain joins TRBV6-5 to TRBJ2-6; D unresolved. Germline V lookup: CDR1 MNHEY, CDR2 SVGAGI. The CDR3 length is 15 residues. V was clipped by 6 bases and J by 0 bases, with 9 bases between them. The CDR3 protein is CASSGRTSGANVLTF. In DNA, the CDR3 is TGTGCCAGCAGCGGACGGACCTCTGGGGCCAACGTCCTGACTTTC.

The rearrangement links TRBV25-1 to TRBJ1-4; D may be TRBD1 (5 bases). This CDR3 is built from 14 residues. The V gene's germline CDR1 is MGHDK and CDR2 SYGVNS. The ends were cut back, 8 bases at V and 0 bases at J, with 10 bases in the middle. This CDR3 reads CASGPTATNEKLFF. The CDR3 coding sequence is TGTGCCAGCGGCCCGACAGCAACTAATGAAAAACTGTTTTTT.

This clone appeared once. Other nucleotide sequences in the sample specify the same CDR3. The CDR3 sequence is CASSGQGRNQPQHF. CDR3 coding DNA: TGTGCCAGCAGTGGACAGGGGAGAAATCAGCCCCAGCATTTT. This rearrangement joins TRBV2 to TRBJ1-5; 8 bases align to TRBD1. The ends lost 4 bases at V and 4 bases at J; junction bases unmatched: 3. The germline CDR1 and CDR2 sequences are SNHLY and FYNNEI. The CDR3 length is 14 residues.

The chain recombines TRBV6-6 with TRBJ2-7, with TRBD1 matching 7 bases. The V gene end was trimmed by 6 bases and the J gene end by 6 bases; junction bases not matched to a gene: 14. CDR3 length equals 15 residues. Germline CDR1 is MNHNY and CDR2 is SVGAGI (reference sequence). The CDR3 nucleotides are TGTGCCAGCAGACCTACTCGACAGGGAGAGGGCGAGCAGTACTTC. Residues: CASRPTRQGEGEQYF.

This clone was seen once. The chain couples TRBV13 to TRBJ2-7; either TRBD1 or TRBD2 may fit D (5 bases each). V lost 5 bases, J lost 2 bases, and 13 bases lay in between. In germline, CDR1 is PRHDT, CDR2 FYEKMQ (reference sequence). This CDR3 contains 14 residues. CDR3 residues: CASSLYGTAYEQYF. CDR3 DNA sequence: TGTGCCAGCAGCCTCTACGGGACGGCCTACGAGCAGTACTTC. Variable domain in full (rest from reference TRBV13 and TRBJ2-7): AAGVIQSPRHLIKEKRETATLKCYPIPRHDTVYWYQQGPGQDPQFLISFYEKMQSDKGSIPDRFSAQQFSDYHSELNMSSLELGDSALYFCASSLYGTAYEQYFGPGTRLTVT.

This chain connects TRBV30 to TRBJ1-1, with TRBD1 as a possible D gene (6 bases). The CDR3 runs 12 residues. V was pared by 1 base and J by 8 bases, with 11 bases between. Germline CDR1 reads GTSNPN; CDR2 reads SVGIG (reference sequence). The chain's CDR3 is CAWSGGAREAFF. CDR3 sequence (DNA): TGTGCCTGGAGTGGGGGGGCGCGAGAAGCTTTCTTT.

The gene calls are TRBV5-1 and TRBJ2-5; TRBD1 or TRBD2 may be the D gene (5 bases each). The V and J ends lost 0 bases and 2 bases respectively, with 14 bases between them. Germline V CDR1 and CDR2: SGHRS, YFSETQ. This CDR3 has 16 residues. CDR3 protein: CASSLGPGTAQETQYF. CDR3 bases: TGCGCCAGCAGCTTGGGACCCGGGACGGCGCAAGAGACCCAGTACTTC. The whole variable domain, remainder taken from reference TRBV5-1 and TRBJ2-5, is KAGVTQTPRYLIKTRGQQVTLSCSPISGHRSVSWYQQTPGQGLQFLFEYFSETQRNKGNFPGRFSGRQFSNSRSEMNVSTLELGDSALYLCASSLGPGTAQETQYFGPGTRLLVL.

This clone was counted a few times. The J gene is TRBJ2-7, the V gene TRBV6-5, with a possible D match to TRBD1 (5 bases). Looked up from germline, CDR1 is MNHEY and CDR2 is SVGAGI. There are 15 residues in the CDR3. Trimming cost V 0 bases and J 4 bases, with 13 bases left between them. The DNA for the CDR3 is TGTGCCAGCAGTTACTCGAGAGGCAGGGCGTACGAGCAGTACTTC. Protein product: CASSYSRGRAYEQYF.

The rearrangement joins TRBV6-2 or TRBV6-3 to TRBJ2-1; D gene ambiguous. Deletions cut 5 bases from V and 10 bases from J, with 12 bases between. The CDR3 has 12 amino acids. Germline-derived CDR1 and CDR2 are MNHEY and SVGEGT. DNA of the CDR3: TGTGCCAGCAGTCCCTGGGTTGGAGAGCAGTTCTTC. This sequence encodes CASSPWVGEQFF.

Details on this clone: The same CDR3 arises from other DNA sequences in this sample as well. The chain has TRBV29-1 and TRBJ1-1; no definite D call. CDR1 and CDR2 from the germline V gene are SQVTM and ANQGSEA. CDR3 length: 13 residues. The germline V and J ends were trimmed by 6 bases and 0 bases, with 11 bases remaining between them. As DNA, the CDR3 is TGCAGCGTCTCCGGACTCATGAACACTGAAGCTTTCTTT. This encodes CSVSGLMNTEAFF.

V is TRBV19 and J is TRBJ2-7; possible D gene TRBD2, 5 bases. The V and J ends lost 3 bases and 4 bases respectively, with 25 bases between them. Per germline, CDR1 LNHDA and CDR2 SQIVND (reference sequence). This CDR3 is 18 amino acids long. CDR3 in amino acids: CASSIPPDWRAENYEQYF. The CDR3 nucleotides are TGTGCCAGTAGTATTCCCCCGGACTGGCGAGCGGAGAATTACGAGCAGTACTTC.

The J gene is TRBJ2-1, the V gene TRBV15; the D gene is possibly TRBD2 (6 bases). This CDR3 is built from 16 residues. V lost 0 bases to trimming and J lost 6 bases, with 15 bases between them. Germline CDR1 and CDR2: LNHNV and YYDKDF (reference sequence). For the CDR3, the DNA is TGTGCCACCAGCAGAGATTCGTCGTCTAGCGTCAATGAGCAGTTCTTC. Its translation is CATSRDSSSSVNEQFF. The whole variable domain, filled in from reference TRBV15 and TRBJ2-1, reads DAMVIQNPRYQVTQFGKPVTLSCSQTLNHNVMYWYQQKSSQAPKLLFHYYDKDFNNEADTPDNFQSRRPNTSFCFLDIRSPGLGDTAMYLCATSRDSSSSVNEQFFGPGTRLTVL.

The J gene is TRBJ2-7, the V gene TRBV2, with a weak D call TRBD1 (5 bases). This CDR3 contains 12 residues. Germline CDR1 reads SNHLY; CDR2 reads FYNNEI. V lost 3 bases, J lost 2 bases, and 5 bases lay in between. The CDR3 sequence is CASSDRAYEQYF. DNA of the CDR3: TGTGCCAGCAGTGACAGGGCCTACGAGCAGTACTTC.

The V gene is TRBV27, the J gene TRBJ2-2; a possible D gene is TRBD2 (5 bases). Trimming left V 3 bases short and J 3 bases short, with 8 bases between. Germline V gives CDR1 MNHEY, CDR2 SMNVEV (reference sequence). The CDR3 length is 14 residues. The CDR3 spells CASSFLGDTGELFF. CDR3 in DNA: TGTGCCAGCAGTTTCCTGGGAGACACCGGGGAGCTGTTTTTT.

The chain combines TRBV6-5 with TRBJ2-7; D uncertain. Trimming took off 0 bases at V and 6 bases at J, with 6 bases between the two ends. This CDR3 has 12 amino acids. Looked up from germline, CDR1 is MNHEY and CDR2 is SVGAGI. The CDR3 DNA is TGTGCCAGCAGTTACTCGGTCGGCGAGCAGTACTTC. Translation: CASSYSVGEQYF.

The chain couples TRBV19 to TRBJ1-2; TRBD1 aligns across 8 bases. CDR3 length equals 15 residues. Germline lookup yields CDR1 LNHDA and CDR2 SQIVND (reference sequence). After removal of 3 bases from V and 2 bases from J, the junction contained 5 bases not matched to a gene. The CDR3 DNA follows: TGTGCCAGTAGTATGGCGACAGGGGAGAACTATGGCTACACCTTC. Translated: CASSMATGENYGYTF.

The V call is TRBV18, the J call TRBJ1-4, with TRBD1 as a possible D gene (5 bases). The V end was cut by 6 bases, the J end by 2 bases, with 10 bases between. Germline V CDR1 and CDR2: KGHSH, LQKENI. The CDR3 runs to 14 residues. CDR3 sequence: CASSEGPTNEKLFF. The CDR3 DNA is TGTGCCAGCTCCGAGGGGCCGACTAATGAAAAACTGTTTTTT.

This chain links TRBV9 with TRBJ1-2; maybe TRBD1 (5 bases). V lost 4 bases, J lost 8 bases, and 18 bases lay in between. Per the germline V gene, CDR1 is SGDLS and CDR2 is YYNGEE. The CDR3 is 14 residues long. CDR3 loop: CASSPGTDLGGYTF. For the CDR3, the DNA is TGTGCCAGCAGCCCAGGGACGGATCTCGGCGGCTACACCTTC.

This rearrangement joins TRBV7-2 to TRBJ2-7; D possibly corresponds to TRBD1 (6 bases). V was trimmed by 1 base and J by 4 bases, leaving 17 bases between them. The CDR3 spans 16 residues. From germline, CDR1 is SGHTA and CDR2 FQGNSA. This chain's CDR3 is CASSLGVQGFGYEQYF. As DNA, the CDR3 is TGTGCCAGCAGCTTAGGCGTCCAGGGGTTTGGTTACGAGCAGTACTTC.

The V and J genes are TRBV30 and TRBJ1-4, with TRBD1 matching over 9 bases. This CDR3 is built from 16 residues. Germline CDR1 GTSNPN, CDR2 SVGIG (reference sequence). The ends lost 3 bases at V and 6 bases at J; junction bases unmatched: 11. CDR3 in amino acids: CAWSRRTGEVYEKLFF. In DNA form, the CDR3 reads TGTGCCTGGAGCCGACGGACAGGGGAGGTTTATGAAAAACTGTTTTTT.

The rearrangement links TRBV24-1 to TRBJ2-7, with a tentative D call TRBD2 (6 bases). Trimming took 3 bases from V and 5 from J, leaving 13 bases between them. The CDR3 covers 14 residues. Germline assignment: CDR1 KGHDR and CDR2 SFDVKD. This CDR3 reads CATSDRGTLDEQYF. The CDR3 DNA reads as TGTGCCACCAGTGATCGAGGGACTTTAGACGAGCAGTACTTC.

This clone was seen a single time. The chain carries TRBV18 and TRBJ1-1; unclear D gene. The CDR3 is 12 residues long. CDR1 and CDR2 from the germline V gene are KGHSH and LQKENI. Trimming took off 0 bases at V and 7 bases at J, with 6 bases between the two ends. The CDR3 spells CASSPPGNEAFF. The CDR3 DNA is TGTGCCAGCTCACCACCCGGGAATGAAGCTTTCTTT.

The chain uses TRBV14 and TRBJ2-5, with 9 bases matching TRBD2. Per the germline V gene, CDR1 is SGHDN and CDR2 is FVKESK. The CDR3 is made up of 17 amino acids. The V and J ends lost 1 base and 5 bases, in that order; junction bases with no gene match: 11. The CDR3 here is CASSQALGGGAWETQYF. CDR3 bases: TGTGCCAGCAGCCAAGCCCTCGGCGGGGGGGCCTGGGAGACCCAGTACTTC.